A selection of T cell receptor beta chains follows, all from one sample in a study of preoperative IRX-2 immunotherapy in early breast cancer. Repertoires were generated with immunoSEQ multiplex PCR, while TCRdb's copy carries only in-frame clones and drops some. The sample shows about 98,000 clones, 86% of them seen only once. This material consisted of tumor tissue, taken after IRX-2 immunotherapy. Every receptor here comes from a human donor with breast cancer. Both conserved end residues are part of each CDR3. Fields, in order: J gene, CDR3 length, D gene, clone size, V gene, CDR3 protein, CDR3 DNA. A D gene is named only where the DNA matches it firmly. Clone size is shown for a subset of rows, as once, few, many or a class of expanded clone.

TRBJ2-3	15	-	-	TRBV28	CASSFARGDPDTQYF	TGTGCCAGCAGTTTCGCCAGGGGCGATCCAGATACGCAGTATTTT
TRBJ1-2	14	TRBD1	-	TRBV28	CASSLYAGTAGYTF	TGTGCCAGCAGTTTATATGCAGGGACAGCTGGCTACACCTTC
TRBJ2-3	16	-	-	TRBV5-1	CASSVQGWGGTDTQYF	TGCGCCAGCAGCGTTCAGGGTTGGGGGGGCACAGATACGCAGTATTTT
TRBJ2-7	14	TRBD1	-	TRBV5-1	CASSFDRGVHEQYF	TGCGCCAGCAGCTTCGACAGGGGAGTCCACGAGCAGTACTTC
TRBJ1-1	14	-	-	TRBV19	CASSYAGWRVEAFF	TGTGCCAGTAGTTACGCCGGTTGGAGGGTTGAAGCTTTCTTT
TRBJ1-5	15	-	once	TRBV23-1	CASSSLDGFNRPQHF	TGCGCCAGCAGCTCCCTGGACGGTTTCAATCGGCCCCAGCATTTT
TRBJ2-6	15	-	-	TRBV28	CASSPIRAGANVLTF	TGTGCCAGCAGCCCTATCAGGGCTGGGGCCAACGTCCTGACTTTC
TRBJ2-7	14	TRBD2	-	TRBV7-4	CASSPSGRTYEQYF	TGTGCCAGCAGCCCCAGCGGGAGAACCTACGAGCAGTACTTC
TRBJ1-2	15	-	-	TRBV10-3	CAISEQGSVNYGYTF	TGTGCCATCAGTGAGCAGGGTTCTGTCAACTATGGCTACACCTTC
TRBJ1-5	16	TRBD1	few	TRBV7-7	CASSPTGGRSNQPQHF	TGTGCCAGCAGCCCAACAGGGGGCCGAAGCAATCAGCCCCAGCATTTT
TRBJ1-4	16	TRBD1	-	TRBV19	CASSTDLQGDNEKLFF	TGTGCCAGTAGTACAGATTTACAGGGGGATAATGAAAAACTGTTTTTT
TRBJ2-7	14	-	-	TRBV6-8	CASSNLFYPYEQYF	TGTGCCAGCAGTAATTTATTTTACCCCTACGAGCAGTACTTC
TRBJ1-5	15	TRBD1	-	TRBV19	CASSTQGGGNQPQHF	TGTGCCAGTAGTACCCAGGGGGGCGGCAATCAGCCCCAGCATTTT
TRBJ2-7	13	-	-	TRBV4-1	CASSQGLSYEQYF	TGCGCCAGCAGCCAAGGACTCTCCTACGAGCAGTACTTC
TRBJ1-2	13	TRBD1	-	TRBV6-8	CASSQTGGDGYTF	TGTGCCAGCAGTCAGACAGGGGGAGATGGCTACACCTTC
TRBJ2-7	13	TRBD1	-	TRBV18	CASSPTGAYEQYF	TGTGCCAGCTCACCGACAGGGGCCTACGAGCAGTACTTC
TRBJ2-7	15	TRBD1	-	TRBV4-1	CASSAPTGAIGEQYF	TGCGCCAGCAGCGCCCCTACAGGGGCGATAGGGGAGCAGTACTTC
TRBJ1-3	15	-	-	TRBV7-6	CASYRGGGSGNTIYF	TGTGCCAGCTACCGGGGGGGAGGCTCTGGAAACACCATATATTTT
TRBJ2-5	15	TRBD2	-	TRBV5-1	CASSLAGTSRETQYF	TGCGCCAGCAGCTTGGCCGGGACTAGCCGGGAGACCCAGTACTTC
TRBJ1-1	14	TRBD1	-	TRBV28	CASSLTGARTEAFF	TGTGCCAGCAGTTTAACAGGGGCTCGCACTGAAGCTTTCTTT
TRBJ1-5	16	TRBD1	-	TRBV7-1	CASSSPTGGANQPQHF	TGTGCCAGCAGCTCCCCGACAGGGGGCGCCAATCAGCCCCAGCATTTT
TRBJ2-7	14	TRBD2	-	TRBV11-3	CASSRISGSREQYF	TGTGCCAGCAGCAGAATTAGCGGGAGTAGAGAGCAGTACTTC
TRBJ1-1	15	TRBD1	-	TRBV5-1	CASSRRQGANTEAFF	TGCGCCAGCAGCCGGAGACAGGGGGCTAACACTGAAGCTTTCTTT
TRBJ1-2	14	-	-	TRBV5-1	CASSSTPTNYGYTF	TGCGCCAGCAGCTCGACCCCTACTAACTATGGCTACACCTTC
TRBJ2-7	14	-	-	TRBV28	CASSLRGGSYEQYF	TGTGCCAGCAGTCTCCGCGGTGGAAGCTACGAGCAGTACTTC